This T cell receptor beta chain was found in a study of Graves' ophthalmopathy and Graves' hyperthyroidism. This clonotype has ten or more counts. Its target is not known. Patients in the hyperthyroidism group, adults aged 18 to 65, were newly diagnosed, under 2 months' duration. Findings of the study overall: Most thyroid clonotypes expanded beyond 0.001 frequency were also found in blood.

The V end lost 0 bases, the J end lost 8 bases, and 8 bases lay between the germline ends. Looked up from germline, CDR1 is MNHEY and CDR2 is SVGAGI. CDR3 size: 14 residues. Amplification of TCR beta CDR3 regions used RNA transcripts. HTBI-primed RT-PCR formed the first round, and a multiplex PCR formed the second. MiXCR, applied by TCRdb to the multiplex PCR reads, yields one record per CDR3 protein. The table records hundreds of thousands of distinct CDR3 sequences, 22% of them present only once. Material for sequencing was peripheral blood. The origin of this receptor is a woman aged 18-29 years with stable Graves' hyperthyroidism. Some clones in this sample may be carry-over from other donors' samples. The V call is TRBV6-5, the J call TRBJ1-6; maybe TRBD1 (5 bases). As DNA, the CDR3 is TGTGCCAGCAGTTACTCAAGGGGCGATTCACCCCTCCACTTT. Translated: CASSYSRGDSPLHF.